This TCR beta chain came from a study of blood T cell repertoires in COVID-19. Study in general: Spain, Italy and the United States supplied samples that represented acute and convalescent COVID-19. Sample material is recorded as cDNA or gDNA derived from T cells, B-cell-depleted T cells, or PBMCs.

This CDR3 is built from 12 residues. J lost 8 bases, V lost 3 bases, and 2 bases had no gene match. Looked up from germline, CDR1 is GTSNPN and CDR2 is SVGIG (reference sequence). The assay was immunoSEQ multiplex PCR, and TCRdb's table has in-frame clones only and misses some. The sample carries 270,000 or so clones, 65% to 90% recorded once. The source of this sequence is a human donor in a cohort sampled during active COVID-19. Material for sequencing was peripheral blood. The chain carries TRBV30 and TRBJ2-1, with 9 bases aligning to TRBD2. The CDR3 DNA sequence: TGTGCCTGGAGGGGACTAGCCCATGAGCAGTTCTTC. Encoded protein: CAWRGLAHEQFF.